This T cell receptor beta chain was captured by sequencing in a study of beta chain features in type 1 diabetes. The authors reverse transcribed all of the isolated RNA, so sequencing captured expressed TCRB transcripts. The repertoire was sequenced with immunoSEQ multiplex PCR; TCRdb's copy has only in-frame clones and lacks some. Of about 140,000 clones detected, about 10% appear once; the ten largest clones hold under 1.5%. One heparinised blood draw averaging roughly 100 mL was given by each donor. Concerning this clone itself: The antigen remains unidentified.

Study-wide results and caveats: Equally in patients and controls, shorter templates might have been favored by PCR. Patients with type 1 diabetes showed fewer VDJ junction insertions and more deletions. Sequencing of cDNA might inflate the share of cells that strongly express TCR.

The length of the CDR3 is 16 residues. The germline CDR1 and CDR2 sequences are SGHTA and FQGNSA. V was pared by 8 bases and J by 2 bases, with 10 bases of the junction left unmatched. The TCR was taken from a young man in good health. The sequencing sample was made of naive CD4+ T cells from blood. This chain uses TRBV7-2 with TRBJ2-2; 8 bases line up with TRBD1. CDR3 DNA: TGTGCCAGCGTCAGGTCCGGGACAGGCAACACCGGGGAGCTGTTTTTT. Translating it yields CASVRSGTGNTGELFF.